This T cell receptor (beta chain) originates from a study of cytomegalovirus exposure and HLA in healthy donors. Study outcomes and limitations: While the bulk of TCR sequences proved rare, some public TCRs turned up in many donors.

About this clone itself: What it binds is not known.

Sequencing used immunoSEQ multiplex PCR; TCRdb keeps in-frame clones, though not all of them. Of roughly 100,000 clones in the sample, about 85% were seen once. The donors were part of the approximately 130-subject validation cohort, which stood apart from the roughly 640-subject first cohort. Germline assignment: CDR1 SGHRS and CDR2 YFSETQ. There are 17 residues in the CDR3. The germline V and J ends were trimmed by 0 bases and 7 bases, with 20 bases remaining between them. The source of this sequence is a man younger than 35 in good health and CMV-seropositive. The specimen was PBMCs. J is TRBJ2-1 and V is TRBV5-1; possible D gene TRBD2, 5 bases. The CDR3 DNA follows: TGCGCCAGCAGCTTGGTGGGATCCAGCGGCCCTACTAATGAGCAGTTCTTC. Protein product: CASSLVGSSGPTNEQFF.